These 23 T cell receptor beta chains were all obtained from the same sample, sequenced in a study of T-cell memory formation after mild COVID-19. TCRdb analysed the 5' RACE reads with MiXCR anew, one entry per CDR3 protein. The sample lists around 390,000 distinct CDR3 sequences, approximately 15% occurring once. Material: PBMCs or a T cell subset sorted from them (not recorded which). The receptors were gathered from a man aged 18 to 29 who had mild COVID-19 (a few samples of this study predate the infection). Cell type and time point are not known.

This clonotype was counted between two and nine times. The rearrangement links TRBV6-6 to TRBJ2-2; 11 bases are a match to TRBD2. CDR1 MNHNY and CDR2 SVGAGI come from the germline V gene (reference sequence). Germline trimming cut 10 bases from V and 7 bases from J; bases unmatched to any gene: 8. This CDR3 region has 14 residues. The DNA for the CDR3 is TGTGCCACCAAAGTAGCGGGGGGGCACGGGGAGCTGTTTTTT. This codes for CATKVAGGHGELFF.

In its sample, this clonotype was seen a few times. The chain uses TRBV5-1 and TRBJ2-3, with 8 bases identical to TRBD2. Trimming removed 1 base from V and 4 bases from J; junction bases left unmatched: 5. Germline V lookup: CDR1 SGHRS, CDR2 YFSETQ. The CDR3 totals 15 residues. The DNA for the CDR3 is TGCGCCAGCAGCTTGTCCCGGGGGGGTGCAGATACGCAGTATTTT. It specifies CASSLSRGGADTQYF.

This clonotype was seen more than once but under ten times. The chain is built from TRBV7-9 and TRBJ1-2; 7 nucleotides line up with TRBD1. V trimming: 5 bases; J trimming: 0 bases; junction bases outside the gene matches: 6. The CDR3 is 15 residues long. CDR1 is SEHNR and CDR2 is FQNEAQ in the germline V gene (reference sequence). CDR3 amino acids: CASSTPQGTNYGYTF. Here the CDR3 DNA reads TGTGCCAGCAGCACACCACAGGGGACTAACTATGGCTACACCTTC.

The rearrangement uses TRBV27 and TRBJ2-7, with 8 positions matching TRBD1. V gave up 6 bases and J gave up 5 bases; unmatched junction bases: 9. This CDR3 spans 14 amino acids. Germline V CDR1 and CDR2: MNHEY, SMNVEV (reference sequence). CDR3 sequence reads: CASSQGQGNHEQYF. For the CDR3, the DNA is TGTGCCAGCAGCCAAGGACAGGGTAACCACGAGCAGTACTTC.

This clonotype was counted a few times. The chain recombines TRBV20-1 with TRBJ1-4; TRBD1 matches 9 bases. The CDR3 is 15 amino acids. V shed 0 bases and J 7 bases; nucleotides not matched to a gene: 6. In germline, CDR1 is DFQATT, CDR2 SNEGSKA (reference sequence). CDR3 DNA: TGCAGTGCTAGAGATAAACGGACAGGGGCTGAAAAACTGTTTTTT. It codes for CSARDKRTGAEKLFF.

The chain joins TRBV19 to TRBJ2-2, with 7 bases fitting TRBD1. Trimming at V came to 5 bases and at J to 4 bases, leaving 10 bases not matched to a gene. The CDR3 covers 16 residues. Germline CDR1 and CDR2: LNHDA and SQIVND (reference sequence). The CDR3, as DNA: TGTGCCAGTAGTGCAATACAGGGGTCAGGCACCGGGGAGCTGTTTTTT. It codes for CASSAIQGSGTGELFF.

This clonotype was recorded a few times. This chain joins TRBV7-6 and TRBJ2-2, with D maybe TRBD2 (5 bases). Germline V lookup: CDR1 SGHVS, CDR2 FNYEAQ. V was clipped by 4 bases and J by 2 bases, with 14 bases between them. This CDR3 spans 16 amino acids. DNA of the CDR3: TGTGCCAGCAGCTCCTCGCGGACTGCTAACACCGGGGAGCTGTTTTTT. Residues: CASSSSRTANTGELFF.

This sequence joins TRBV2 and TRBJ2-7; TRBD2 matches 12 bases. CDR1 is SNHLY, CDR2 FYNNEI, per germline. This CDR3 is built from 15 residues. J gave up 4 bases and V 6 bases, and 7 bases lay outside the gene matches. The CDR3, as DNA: TGTGCCAGCAGGAGACTAGCGGGGGATTTTTACGAGCAGTACTTC. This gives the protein CASRRLAGDFYEQYF.

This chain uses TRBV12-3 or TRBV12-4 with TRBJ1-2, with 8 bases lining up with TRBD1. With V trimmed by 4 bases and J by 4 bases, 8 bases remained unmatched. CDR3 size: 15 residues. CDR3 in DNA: TGTGCCAGCAGTTCCCTGGACAGGGCGCCCTATGGCTACACCTTC. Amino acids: CASSSLDRAPYGYTF.

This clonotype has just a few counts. The CDR3 nucleotides read TGTGCCACCGAGAGTATCGCCGGGGAGCTGTTTTTT. This codes for CATESIAGELFF. The V call is TRBV24-1, the J call TRBJ2-2; D is ambiguous. The CDR3 consists of 12 residues. CDR1 and CDR2 from the germline V gene are KGHDR and SFDVKD. With 9 bases removed from V and 6 bases from J, the gap between germline ends came to 10 bases.

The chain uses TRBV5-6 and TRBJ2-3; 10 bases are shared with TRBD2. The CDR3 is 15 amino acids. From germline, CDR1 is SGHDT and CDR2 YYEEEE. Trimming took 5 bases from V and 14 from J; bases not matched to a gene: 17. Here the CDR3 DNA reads TGTGCCAGCAGTCTGGGAAGTCTAGCGGGGGCCGCGAGGTATTTT. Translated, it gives CASSLGSLAGAARYF.

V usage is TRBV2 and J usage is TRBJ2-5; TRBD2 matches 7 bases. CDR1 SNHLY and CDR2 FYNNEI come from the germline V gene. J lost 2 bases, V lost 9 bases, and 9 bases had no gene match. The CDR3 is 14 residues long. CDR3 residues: CASNRDYYQETQYF. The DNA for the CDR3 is TGTGCCAGTAACCGGGACTATTATCAAGAGACCCAGTACTTC. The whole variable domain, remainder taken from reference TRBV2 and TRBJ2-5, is EPEVTQTPSHQVTQMGQEVILRCVPISNHLYFYWYRQILGQKVEFLVSFYNNEISEKSEIFDDQFSVERPDGSNFTLKIRSTKLEDSAMYFCASNRDYYQETQYFGPGTRLLVL.

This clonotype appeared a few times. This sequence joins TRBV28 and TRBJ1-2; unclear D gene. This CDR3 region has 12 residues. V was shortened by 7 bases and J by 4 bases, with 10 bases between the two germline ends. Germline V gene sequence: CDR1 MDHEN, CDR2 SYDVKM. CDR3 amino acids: CASTSEGYGYTF. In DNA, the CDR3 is TGTGCCAGCACCTCCGAGGGCTATGGCTACACCTTC.

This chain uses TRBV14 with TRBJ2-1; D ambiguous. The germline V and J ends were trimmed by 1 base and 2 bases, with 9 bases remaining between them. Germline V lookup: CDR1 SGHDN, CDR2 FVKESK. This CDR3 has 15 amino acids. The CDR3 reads CASSQGGSTYNEQFF. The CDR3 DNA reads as TGTGCCAGCAGCCAAGGTGGCAGCACCTACAATGAGCAGTTCTTC. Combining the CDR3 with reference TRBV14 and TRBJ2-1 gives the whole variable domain EAGVTQFPSHSVIEKGQTVTLRCDPISGHDNLYWYRRVMGKEIKFLLHFVKESKQDESGMPNNRFLAERTGGTYSTLKVQPAELEDSGVYFCASSQGGSTYNEQFFGPGTRLTVL.

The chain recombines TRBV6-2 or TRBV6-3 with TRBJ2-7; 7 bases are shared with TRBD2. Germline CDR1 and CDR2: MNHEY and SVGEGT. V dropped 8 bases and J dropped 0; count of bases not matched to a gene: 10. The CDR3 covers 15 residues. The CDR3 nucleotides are TGTGCCAGCGCTGGAGTCCGGGACTACTCCTACGAGCAGTACGTC. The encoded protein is CASAGVRDYSYEQYV.

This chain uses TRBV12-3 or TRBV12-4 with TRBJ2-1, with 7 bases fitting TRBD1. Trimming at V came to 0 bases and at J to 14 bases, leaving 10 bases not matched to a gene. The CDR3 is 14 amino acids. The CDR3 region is CASSLASAGTEEFF. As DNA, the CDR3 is TGTGCCAGCAGTTTAGCGTCTGCTGGGACAGAGGAGTTCTTC.

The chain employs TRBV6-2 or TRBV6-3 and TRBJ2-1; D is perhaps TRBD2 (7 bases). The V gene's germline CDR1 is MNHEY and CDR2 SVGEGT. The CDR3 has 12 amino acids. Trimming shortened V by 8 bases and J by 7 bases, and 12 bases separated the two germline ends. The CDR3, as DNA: TGTGCCAGCGGGGGGGCCAGGAATGAGCAGTTCTTC. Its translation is CASGGARNEQFF.

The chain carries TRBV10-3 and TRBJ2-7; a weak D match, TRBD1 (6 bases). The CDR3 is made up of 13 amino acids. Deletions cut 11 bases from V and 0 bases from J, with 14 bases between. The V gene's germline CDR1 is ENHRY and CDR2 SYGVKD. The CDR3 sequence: CASRTESSYEQYF. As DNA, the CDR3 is TGTGCCTCCAGGACAGAGAGCTCCTACGAGCAGTACTTC.

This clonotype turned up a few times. DNA of the CDR3: TGCGCCAGCAGCCTAGAGGGACTAGAGACAGATACGCAGTATTTT. This sequence encodes CASSLEGLETDTQYF. The chain links TRBV5-1 to TRBJ2-3; 8 bases align to TRBD2. The junction had 7 bases not matched to a gene; V was cut back by 4 bases and J by 3 bases. The length of the CDR3 is 15 residues. CDR1 is SGHRS and CDR2 is YFSETQ in the germline V gene.

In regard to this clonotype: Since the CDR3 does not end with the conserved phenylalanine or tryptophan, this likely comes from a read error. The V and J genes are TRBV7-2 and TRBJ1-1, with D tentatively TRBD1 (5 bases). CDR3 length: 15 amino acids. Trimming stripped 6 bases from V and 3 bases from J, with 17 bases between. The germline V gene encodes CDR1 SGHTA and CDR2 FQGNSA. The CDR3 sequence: CASRTQSAGYTEAFS. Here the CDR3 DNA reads TGTGCCAGCAGAACACAATCCGCAGGGTACACTGAAGCTTTCTCT.

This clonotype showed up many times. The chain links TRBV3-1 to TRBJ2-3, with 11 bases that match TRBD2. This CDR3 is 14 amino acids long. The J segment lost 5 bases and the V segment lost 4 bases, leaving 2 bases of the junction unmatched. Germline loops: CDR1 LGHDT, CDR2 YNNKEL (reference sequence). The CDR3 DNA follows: TGTGCCAGCAGCCTGACTAGCGGGGAAGATACGCAGTATTTT. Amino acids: CASSLTSGEDTQYF.

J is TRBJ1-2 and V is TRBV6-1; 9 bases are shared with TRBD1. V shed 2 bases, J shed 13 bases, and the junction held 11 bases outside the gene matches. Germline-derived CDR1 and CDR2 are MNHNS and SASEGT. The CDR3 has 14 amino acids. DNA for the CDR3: TGTGCCAGCAGTGAATCGGGACAGGGAATTAGGCGCACCTTC. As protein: CASSESGQGIRRTF.

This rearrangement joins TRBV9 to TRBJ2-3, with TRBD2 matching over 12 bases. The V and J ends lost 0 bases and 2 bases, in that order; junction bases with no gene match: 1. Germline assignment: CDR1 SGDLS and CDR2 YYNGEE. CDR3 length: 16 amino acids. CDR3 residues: CASSVGTSGDTDTQYF. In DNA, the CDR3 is TGTGCCAGCAGCGTAGGGACTAGCGGGGACACAGATACGCAGTATTTT.